The subject of this entry is one TCR beta chain. Authors' methods: By means of reference gene primer amplification, nucleated cell counts were estimated. Assay: immunoSEQ multiplex PCR; the TCRdb copy retains only in-frame clones and omits some. The DNA was the basis for D and trimming; V, J and clone size are from that table. Here the sample spans 130,000 or so clones, just under 85% being singletons. The V gene's germline CDR1 is SEHNR and CDR2 FQNEAQ (reference sequence). This CDR3 region has 15 residues. V gave up 5 bases and J gave up 3 bases; unmatched junction bases: 4. The entry originates in a study of blood T cell repertoires in COVID-19. Overall study context: The United States, Italy and Spain supplied acute and convalescent COVID-19 samples.

J is TRBJ1-6 and V is TRBV7-9, with 7 bases matching TRBD1. The TCR sequence derives from a man over 45 who had recovered from COVID-19. The sample consisted of PBMCs or T cells enriched from blood (not recorded which). DNA for the CDR3: TGTGCCAGCAGCACGGGACAGAGCTATAATTCACCCCTCCACTTT. It yields the protein CASSTGQSYNSPLHF.